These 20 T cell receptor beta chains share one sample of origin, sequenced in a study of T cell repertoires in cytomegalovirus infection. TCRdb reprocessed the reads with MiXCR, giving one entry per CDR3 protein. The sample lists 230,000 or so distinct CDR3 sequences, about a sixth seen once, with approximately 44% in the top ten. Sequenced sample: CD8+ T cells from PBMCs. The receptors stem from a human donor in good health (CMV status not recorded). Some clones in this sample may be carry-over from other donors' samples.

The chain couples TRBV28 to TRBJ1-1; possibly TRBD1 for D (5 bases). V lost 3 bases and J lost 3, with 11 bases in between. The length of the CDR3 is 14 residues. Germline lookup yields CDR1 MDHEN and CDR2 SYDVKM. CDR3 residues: CASSFSKGYTEAFF. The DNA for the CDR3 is TGTGCCAGCAGTTTTAGCAAGGGGTACACTGAAGCTTTCTTT.

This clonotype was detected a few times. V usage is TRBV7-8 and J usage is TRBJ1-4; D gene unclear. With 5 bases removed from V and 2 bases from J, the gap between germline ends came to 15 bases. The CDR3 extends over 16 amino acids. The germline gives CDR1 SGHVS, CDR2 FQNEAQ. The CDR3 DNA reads TGTGCCAGCAGCCCCCAAGGAATTTATACTAATGAAAAACTGTTTTTT. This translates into CASSPQGIYTNEKLFF.

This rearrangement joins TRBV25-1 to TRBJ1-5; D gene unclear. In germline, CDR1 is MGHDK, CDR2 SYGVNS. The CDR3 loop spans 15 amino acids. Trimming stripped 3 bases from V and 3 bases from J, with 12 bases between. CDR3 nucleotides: TGTGCCAGCAGTGATGTAAGGGATGACAATCAGCCCCAGCATTTT. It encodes CASSDVRDDNQPQHF.

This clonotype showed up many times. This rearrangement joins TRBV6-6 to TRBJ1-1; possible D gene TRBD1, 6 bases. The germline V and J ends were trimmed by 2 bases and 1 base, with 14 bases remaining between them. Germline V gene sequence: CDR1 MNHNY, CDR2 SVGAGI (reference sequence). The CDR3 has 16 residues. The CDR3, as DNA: TGTGCCAGCAGTTACCAGGGGTGGGATGGGAACACTGAAGCTTTCTTT. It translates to CASSYQGWDGNTEAFF.

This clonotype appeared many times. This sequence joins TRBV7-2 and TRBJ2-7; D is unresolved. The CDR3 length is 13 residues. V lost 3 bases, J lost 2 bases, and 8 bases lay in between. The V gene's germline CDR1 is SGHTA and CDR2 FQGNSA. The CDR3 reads CASSFHSTYEQYF. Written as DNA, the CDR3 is TGTGCCAGCAGCTTTCATTCGACCTACGAGCAGTACTTC.

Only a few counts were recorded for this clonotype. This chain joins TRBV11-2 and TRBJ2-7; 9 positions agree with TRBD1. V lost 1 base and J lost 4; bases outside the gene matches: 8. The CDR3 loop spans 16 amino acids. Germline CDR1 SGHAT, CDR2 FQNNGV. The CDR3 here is CASSLAGTGTNYEQYF. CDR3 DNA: TGTGCCAGCAGCTTAGCCGGGACAGGGACCAATTACGAGCAGTACTTC.

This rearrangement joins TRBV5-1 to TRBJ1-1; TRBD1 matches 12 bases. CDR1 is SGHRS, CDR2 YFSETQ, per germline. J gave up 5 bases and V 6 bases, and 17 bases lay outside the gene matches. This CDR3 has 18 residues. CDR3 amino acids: CASTEWSGTGGKGTEAFF. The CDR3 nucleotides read TGCGCCAGCACCGAATGGAGCGGGACAGGGGGCAAGGGGACTGAAGCTTTCTTT.

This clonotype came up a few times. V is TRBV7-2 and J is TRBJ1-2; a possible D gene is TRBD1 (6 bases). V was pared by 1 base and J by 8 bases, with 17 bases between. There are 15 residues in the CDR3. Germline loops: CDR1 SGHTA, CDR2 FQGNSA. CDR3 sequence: CASSLDWTVGGGYTF. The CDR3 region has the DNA TGTGCCAGCAGCTTAGATTGGACCGTAGGGGGAGGCTACACCTTC.

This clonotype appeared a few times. CDR3 protein: CASSLSLTGGKLFF. For the CDR3, the DNA is TGTGCCAGCAGTTTATCGTTGACAGGGGGAAAACTGTTTTTT. The chain carries TRBV27 and TRBJ1-4, with 9 bases aligning to TRBD1. Germline assignment: CDR1 MNHEY and CDR2 SMNVEV (reference sequence). CDR3 length: 14 amino acids. The V segment lost 0 bases and the J segment 10 bases; nucleotides outside the gene matches: 3.

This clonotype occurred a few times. The CDR3 spells CASSVRGSTDTQYF. CDR3 in DNA: TGTGCCAGCAGCGTACGGGGGAGCACAGATACGCAGTATTTT. This sequence joins TRBV9 and TRBJ2-3; D perhaps matches TRBD2 (6 bases). The V end was cut by 1 base, the J end by 0 bases, with 6 bases between. The germline CDR1 and CDR2 sequences are SGDLS and YYNGEE. The CDR3 has 14 amino acids.

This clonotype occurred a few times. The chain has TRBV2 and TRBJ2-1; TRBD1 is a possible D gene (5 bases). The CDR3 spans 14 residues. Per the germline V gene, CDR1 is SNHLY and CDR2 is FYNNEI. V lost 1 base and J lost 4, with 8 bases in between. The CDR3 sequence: CASSEEDSYNEQFF. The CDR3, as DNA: TGTGCCAGCAGTGAAGAAGACAGTTACAATGAGCAGTTCTTC.

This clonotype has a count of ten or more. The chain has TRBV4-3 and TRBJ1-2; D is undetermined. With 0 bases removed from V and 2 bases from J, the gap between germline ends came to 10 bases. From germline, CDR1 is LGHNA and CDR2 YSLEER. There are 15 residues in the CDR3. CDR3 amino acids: CASSQDQWVNYGYTF. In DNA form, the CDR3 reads TGCGCCAGCAGCCAAGATCAGTGGGTCAACTATGGCTACACCTTC.

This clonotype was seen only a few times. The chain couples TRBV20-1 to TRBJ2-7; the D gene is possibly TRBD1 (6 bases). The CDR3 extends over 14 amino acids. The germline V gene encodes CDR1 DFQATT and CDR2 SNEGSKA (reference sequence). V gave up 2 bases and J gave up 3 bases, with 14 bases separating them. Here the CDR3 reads CSARSGAVDYEQYF. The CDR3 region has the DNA TGCAGTGCTAGATCAGGGGCCGTCGACTACGAGCAGTACTTC.

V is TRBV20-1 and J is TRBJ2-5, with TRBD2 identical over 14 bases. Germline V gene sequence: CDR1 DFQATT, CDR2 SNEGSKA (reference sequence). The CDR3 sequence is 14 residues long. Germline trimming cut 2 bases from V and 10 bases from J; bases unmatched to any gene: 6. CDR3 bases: TGCAGTGCTAGACCCGGACTAGCGGGGGGTGTCCAGTACTTC. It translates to CSARPGLAGGVQYF.

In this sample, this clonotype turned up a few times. The CDR3 nucleotides read TGTGCCAGCCAGGACAGGGATCAAAATCAGCCCCAGCATTTT. Its translation is CASQDRDQNQPQHF. The rearrangement links TRBV6-6 to TRBJ1-5, with 8 bases fitting TRBD1. This CDR3 comprises 14 residues. The V gene end was trimmed by 8 bases and the J gene end by 4 bases; junction bases not matched to a gene: 7. Germline V gene data show CDR1 as MNHNY and CDR2 as SVGAGI (reference sequence).

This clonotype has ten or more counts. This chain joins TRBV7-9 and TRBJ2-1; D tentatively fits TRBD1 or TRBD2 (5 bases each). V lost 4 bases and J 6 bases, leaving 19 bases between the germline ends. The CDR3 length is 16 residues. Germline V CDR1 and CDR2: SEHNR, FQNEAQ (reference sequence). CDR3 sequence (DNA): TGTGCCAGCAGCTCCCCCGGGACCGCGCCGTCCAATGAGCAGTTCTTC. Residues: CASSSPGTAPSNEQFF.

CDR3 sequence: CASSYTSTNEKLFF. In DNA form, the CDR3 reads TGTGCCAGCAGTTACACAAGTACTAATGAAAAACTGTTTTTT. The chain combines TRBV27 with TRBJ1-4; D unresolved. The ends were cut back, 4 bases at V and 2 bases at J, with 8 bases in the middle. CDR1 is MNHEY and CDR2 is SMNVEV in the germline V gene (reference sequence). This CDR3 spans 14 amino acids.

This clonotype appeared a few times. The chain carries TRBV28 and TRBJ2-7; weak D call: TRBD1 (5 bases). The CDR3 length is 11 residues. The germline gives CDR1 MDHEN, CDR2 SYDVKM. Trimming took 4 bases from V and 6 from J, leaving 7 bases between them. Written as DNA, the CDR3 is TGTGCCAGCAGTTGGGGCTCCGAGCAGTACTTC. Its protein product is CASSWGSEQYF.

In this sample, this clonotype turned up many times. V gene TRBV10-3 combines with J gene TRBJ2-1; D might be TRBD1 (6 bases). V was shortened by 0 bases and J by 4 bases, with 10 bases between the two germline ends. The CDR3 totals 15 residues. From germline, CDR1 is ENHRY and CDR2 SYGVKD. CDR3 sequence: CAISESRQEYNEQFF. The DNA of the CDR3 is TGTGCCATCAGTGAGTCCCGACAGGAGTACAATGAGCAGTTCTTC.

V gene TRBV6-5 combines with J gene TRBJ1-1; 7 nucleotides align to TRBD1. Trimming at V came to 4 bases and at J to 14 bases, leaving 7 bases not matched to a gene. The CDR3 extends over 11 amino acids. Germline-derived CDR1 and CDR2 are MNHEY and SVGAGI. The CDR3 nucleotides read TGTGCCAGCAGTTCGGGACAGCGACCATTCTTT. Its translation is CASSSGQRPFF.